One and the same sample provided the 29 T cell receptor beta chains below, sequenced in a study of shared clonotypes between healthy human individuals. Sequenced by immunoSEQ multiplex PCR; TCRdb stores in-frame clones only, minus some. The sample has around 2.1 million clones; around 95% are singletons. Sequencing was performed on naive CD4+ T cells sorted from blood. The subset denotes: CD45RA+ positively selected. These receptors were collected from a man younger than 35 in good health.

The chain employs TRBV4-1 and TRBJ1-2; D might be TRBD1 (5 bases). Per the germline V gene, CDR1 is MGHRA and CDR2 is YSYEKL. The V end lost 4 bases, the J end lost 4 bases, and 16 bases lay between the germline ends. The CDR3 loop spans 15 amino acids. The CDR3 sequence is CASSPREGESYGYTF. CDR3 sequence (DNA): TGCGCCAGCAGCCCCCGGGAAGGGGAGAGCTATGGCTACACCTTC.

CDR3 nucleotide sequence: TGCGCCAGCAGCCAAGATGGTAGCGGGGGGGCAGATACGCAGTATTTT. Residues: CASSQDGSGGADTQYF. The gene calls are TRBV4-1 and TRBJ2-3; TRBD2 agrees at 11 bases. CDR3 length: 16 residues. J gave up 4 bases and V 0 bases, and 3 bases lay outside the gene matches. In germline, CDR1 is MGHRA, CDR2 YSYEKL.

V gene TRBV30 combines with J gene TRBJ1-2, with D uncertain. This CDR3 is 12 amino acids long. The germline V gene has CDR1 GTSNPN and CDR2 SVGIG (reference sequence). V was pared by 1 base and J by 2 bases, with 5 bases between. The DNA of the CDR3 is TGTGCCTGGAGTGAACGGAACTATGGCTACACCTTC. Residues: CAWSERNYGYTF.

The gene calls are TRBV10-3 and TRBJ2-7; 10 bases line up with TRBD2. CDR3 length equals 18 residues. Germline assignment: CDR1 ENHRY and CDR2 SYGVKD. V shed 3 bases, J shed 2 bases, and the junction held 13 bases outside the gene matches. CDR3 sequence: CAISDKPSGRSPPYEQYF. The CDR3 nucleotides read TGTGCCATCAGTGATAAACCTAGCGGGAGATCGCCCCCCTACGAGCAGTACTTC.

The genes are TRBV19 and TRBJ2-7; perhaps TRBD2 as D (5 bases). Trimming cost V 3 bases and J 0 bases, with 9 bases left between them. The germline gives CDR1 LNHDA, CDR2 SQIVND (reference sequence). The CDR3 has 14 amino acids. The CDR3 region has the DNA TGTGCCAGTAGTATCCGGGATTACTCCTACGAGCAGTACTTC. It is translated as CASSIRDYSYEQYF.

V gene TRBV10-1 combines with J gene TRBJ1-1; no reliable D call. The CDR3 is made up of 15 amino acids. V was shortened by 3 bases and J by 1 base, with 12 bases between the two germline ends. Germline loops: CDR1 WNHNN, CDR2 SYGVQD (reference sequence). The CDR3 spells CASSDNRASNTEAFF. The CDR3 DNA sequence: TGCGCCAGCAGTGATAATAGGGCCTCGAACACTGAAGCTTTCTTT.

This chain connects TRBV28 to TRBJ2-3; D might be TRBD2 (7 bases). V lost 8 bases and J lost 4, with 19 bases in between. The CDR3 is 15 residues long. Germline V gene lookup returns CDR1 MDHEN and CDR2 SYDVKM. The CDR3: CASPPREGGSDTQYF. For the CDR3, the DNA is TGTGCCAGCCCACCGAGAGAGGGGGGGTCAGATACGCAGTATTTT.

Details on this clone: Other DNA sequences in this specimen translate into the identical CDR3. The chain combines TRBV6-5 with TRBJ1-6; D is ambiguous. This CDR3 is built from 12 residues. Germline V gene data show CDR1 as MNHEY and CDR2 as SVGAGI. V was pared by 0 bases and J by 10 bases, with 4 bases between. The CDR3: CASSYSGSPLHF. The DNA of the CDR3 is TGTGCCAGCAGTTACTCAGGATCACCCCTCCACTTT.

CDR3: CAWSNKANTEAFF. The CDR3 DNA sequence: TGTGCCTGGAGTAACAAGGCGAACACTGAAGCTTTCTTT. The genes are TRBV30 and TRBJ1-1; no reliable D call. CDR1 is GTSNPN, CDR2 SVGIG, per germline (reference sequence). This CDR3 comprises 13 residues. The V gene lost 2 bases and the J gene lost 1 base, with 8 bases spanning the gap.

The chain employs TRBV5-1 and TRBJ2-6, with TRBD1 identical over 9 bases. This CDR3 comprises 17 residues. J gave up 2 bases and V 0 bases, and 3 bases lay outside the gene matches. The germline V gene has CDR1 SGHRS and CDR2 YFSETQ. The CDR3 DNA reads TGCGCCAGCAGCTTGGCGGGGACAGGGACTGGGGCCAACGTCCTGACTTTC. Protein: CASSLAGTGTGANVLTF.

The chain links TRBV5-4 to TRBJ2-7; 10 bases align to TRBD1. The length of the CDR3 is 15 residues. Germline V gene data show CDR1 as SGHNT and CDR2 as YYREEE (reference sequence). The junction had 5 bases not matched to a gene; V was cut back by 3 bases and J by 2 bases. The CDR3 DNA follows: TGTGCCAGCAGCTCTACCGGGACAGGGGCCTACGAGCAGTACTTC. It specifies CASSSTGTGAYEQYF. Looking up the rest from reference TRBV5-4 and TRBJ2-7 gives the full variable domain: ETGVTQSPTHLIKTRGQQVTLRCSSQSGHNTVSWYQQALGQGPQFIFQYYREEENGRGNFPPRFSGLQFPNYSSELNVNALELDDSALYLCASSSTGTGAYEQYFGPGTRLTVT.

This clone was detected only a few times. The rearrangement uses TRBV25-1 and TRBJ1-6; weak D call: TRBD1 (5 bases). The CDR3 sequence is 14 residues long. V shed 3 bases and J shed 10 bases, with 13 bases lying between them. Germline CDR1 is MGHDK and CDR2 is SYGVNS. CDR3 amino acids: CASSDGPGRSPLHF. The CDR3 nucleotides are TGTGCCAGCAGTGATGGTCCGGGGCGGTCACCCCTCCACTTT. Full variable domain (rest looked up from reference TRBV25-1 and TRBJ1-6): EADIYQTPRYLVIGTGKKITLECSQTMGHDKMYWYQQDPGMELHLIHYSYGVNSTEKGDLSSESTVSRIRTEHFPLTLESARPSHTSQYLCASSDGPGRSPLHFGNGTRLTVT.

The V call is TRBV5-4, the J call TRBJ2-7; unclear D gene. Germline V gene sequence: CDR1 SGHNT, CDR2 YYREEE (reference sequence). The CDR3 length is 13 residues. The ends were cut back, 4 bases at V and 2 bases at J, with 10 bases in the middle. The CDR3 region is CASSPHDTYEQYF. CDR3 DNA: TGTGCCAGCAGCCCCCACGATACCTACGAGCAGTACTTC.

CDR3 protein: CASSTGTGRLNVLTF. CDR3 DNA: TGTGCCAGCAGCACTGGGACAGGGCGCCTCAACGTCCTGACTTTC. This rearrangement joins TRBV5-4 to TRBJ2-6; 9 positions match TRBD1. With V trimmed by 4 bases and J by 9 bases, 8 bases remained unmatched. This CDR3 is 15 amino acids long. CDR1 SGHNT and CDR2 YYREEE come from the germline V gene (reference sequence). The full variable domain, completed using reference TRBV5-4 and TRBJ2-6, is ETGVTQSPTHLIKTRGQQVTLRCSSQSGHNTVSWYQQALGQGPQFIFQYYREEENGRGNFPPRFSGLQFPNYSSELNVNALELDDSALYLCASSTGTGRLNVLTFGAGSRLTVL.

This chain uses TRBV19 with TRBJ1-6; weak D call: TRBD1 (6 bases). CDR1 is LNHDA, CDR2 SQIVND, per germline (reference sequence). V gave up 7 bases and J gave up 6 bases, with 16 bases separating them. This CDR3 comprises 15 residues. CDR3 bases: TGTGCCAGTAATCAGGGGATCGGGCTTAATTCACCCCTCCACTTT. Its translation: CASNQGIGLNSPLHF.

This clone was seen once. The chain carries TRBV6-1 and TRBJ2-7; the D is unclear. Germline CDR1 and CDR2: MNHNS and SASEGT. Trimming pared 4 bases from V and 9 bases from J, leaving 13 bases between. The CDR3 is 12 residues long. CDR3 nucleotides: TGTGCCAGCAGTGCCTCCGGTAGTGGGCAGTACTTC. It translates to CASSASGSGQYF.

The chain recombines TRBV4-1 with TRBJ2-1; D unresolved. The CDR3 extends over 17 amino acids. Trimming removed 1 base at V and 0 bases at J, with 13 bases between. Per germline, CDR1 MGHRA and CDR2 YSYEKL. The CDR3 DNA is TGCGCCAGCAGCCAAGCATCCCCCCTAAGCTCCTACAATGAGCAGTTCTTC. Translated: CASSQASPLSSYNEQFF.

The chain links TRBV4-1 to TRBJ1-6; 8 positions match TRBD1. Germline V CDR1 and CDR2: MGHRA, YSYEKL. V dropped 6 bases and J dropped 7; count of bases not matched to a gene: 2. The CDR3 runs to 13 residues. CDR3 DNA sequence: TGCGCCAGCAGGCGGACAGGGAATTCACCCCTCCACTTT. Its translation: CASRRTGNSPLHF.

The chain is built from TRBV7-9 and TRBJ2-2; 15 nucleotides match TRBD2. J was trimmed by 4 bases and V by 5 bases; bases with no gene match: 8. The length of the CDR3 is 18 residues. CDR1 is SEHNR, CDR2 FQNEAQ, per germline (reference sequence). The chain's CDR3 is CASSPGLAGGPGTGELFF. DNA for the CDR3: TGTGCCAGCAGCCCCGGACTAGCGGGAGGGCCGGGCACCGGGGAGCTGTTTTTT.

The CDR3 region has the DNA TGTGCCAGCAGCGTATCTCAGGGTAACTATGGCTACACCTTC. It encodes CASSVSQGNYGYTF. The chain uses TRBV9 and TRBJ1-2; possibly TRBD1 for D (5 bases). V gave up 1 base and J gave up 1 base, with 8 bases separating them. Germline CDR1 is SGDLS and CDR2 is YYNGEE. This CDR3 has 14 residues.

The CDR3 DNA sequence: TGCGCCAGCAGCGTTCAGGGGTGGACACCGTCCACTAATGAAAAACTGTTTTTT. It encodes CASSVQGWTPSTNEKLFF. The gene calls are TRBV5-1 and TRBJ1-4; tentative D call: TRBD1 (6 bases). The CDR3 loop spans 18 amino acids. Germline CDR1 SGHRS, CDR2 YFSETQ. The V end was cut by 4 bases, the J end by 2 bases, with 21 bases between.

The chain links TRBV21-1 to TRBJ2-2; the table's TRBD2 call for D was not verified on the DNA. TRBV21-1 is annotated as a pseudogene. CDR3 length: 11 residues. CDR3 sequence reads: CASSPRGELFF. The DNA for the CDR3 is TGTGCCAGCAGTCCTCGTGGGGAGCTGTTTTTT.

A remark on this clone: One junction end disagrees with the germline gene, perhaps due to a read error. This rearrangement joins TRBV6-5 to TRBJ2-2; 11 nucleotides agree with TRBD1. Germline V gene lookup returns CDR1 MNHEY and CDR2 SVGAGI. This CDR3 is built from 15 residues. CDR3 protein: CASRAGTGGVGELVF. Here the CDR3 DNA reads TGTGCCAGCAGGGCCGGGACAGGGGGAGTCGGGGAGCTCGTTTTT.

The chain links TRBV12-5 to TRBJ2-5; a weak D match, TRBD1 (6 bases). V was clipped by 3 bases and J by 3 bases, with 8 bases between them. The CDR3 loop spans 13 amino acids. Germline V CDR1 and CDR2: LGHNT, FRNRAP. CDR3 protein: CASGFHREETQYF. In DNA form, the CDR3 reads TGTGCTAGTGGTTTTCACAGGGAAGAGACCCAGTACTTC.

The chain couples TRBV28 to TRBJ2-3, with 8 bases matching TRBD2. The ends lost 6 bases at V and 2 bases at J; junction bases unmatched: 7. The germline V gene encodes CDR1 MDHEN and CDR2 SYDVKM. This CDR3 is 15 amino acids long. The CDR3, as DNA: TGTGCCAGCAGGGGACGGGGGGGCAACACAGATACGCAGTATTTT. This sequence encodes CASRGRGGNTDTQYF.

The genes are TRBV27 and TRBJ2-7; 11 nucleotides line up with TRBD2. V lost 5 bases, J lost 2 bases, and 5 bases stayed unmatched. The germline V gene has CDR1 MNHEY and CDR2 SMNVEV (reference sequence). There are 15 residues in the CDR3. This chain's CDR3 is CASSPLAGGTYEQYF. In DNA, the CDR3 is TGTGCCAGCAGTCCTCTAGCGGGGGGTACCTACGAGCAGTACTTC.

The rearrangement joins TRBV23-1 to TRBJ2-5; 8 bases align to TRBD1. Being an ORF, TRBV23-1 has a function that is uncertain. The CDR3 covers 15 residues. The V and J ends lost 0 bases and 6 bases, in that order; junction bases with no gene match: 6. The CDR3 is CASSQSVDRGKTQYF. As DNA, the CDR3 is TGCGCCAGCAGTCAATCGGTCGACAGGGGTAAGACCCAGTACTTC.

V usage is TRBV5-5 and J usage is TRBJ2-3, with a weak D call TRBD1 (6 bases). The germline CDR1 and CDR2 sequences are SGHKS and YYEKEE (reference sequence). The CDR3 length is 13 residues. V lost 2 bases and J lost 5, with 9 bases in between. Here the CDR3 reads CASSFGTRDTQYF. Written as DNA, the CDR3 is TGTGCCAGCAGCTTCGGGACAAGAGATACGCAGTATTTT. Based on the CDR3 plus reference TRBV5-5 and TRBJ2-3, the full variable domain is DAGVTQSPTHLIKTRGQQVTLRCSPISGHKSVSWYQQVLGQGPQFIFQYYEKEERGRGNFPDRFSARQFPNYSSELNVNALLLGDSALYLCASSFGTRDTQYFGPGTRLTVL.

The gene calls are TRBV2 and TRBJ1-2, with no clear D. Between the trimmed V and J ends, which lost 5 bases and 7 bases, there was a span of 8 bases. The CDR3 runs 11 residues. Germline loops: CDR1 SNHLY, CDR2 FYNNEI. The CDR3 DNA reads as TGTGCCAGCAGTCCCGAGGGTGGCTACACCTTC. Its translation is CASSPEGGYTF. Based on the CDR3 plus reference TRBV2 and TRBJ1-2, the full variable domain is EPEVTQTPSHQVTQMGQEVILRCVPISNHLYFYWYRQILGQKVEFLVSFYNNEISEKSEIFDDQFSVERPDGSNFTLKIRSTKLEDSAMYFCASSPEGGYTFGSGTRLTVV.